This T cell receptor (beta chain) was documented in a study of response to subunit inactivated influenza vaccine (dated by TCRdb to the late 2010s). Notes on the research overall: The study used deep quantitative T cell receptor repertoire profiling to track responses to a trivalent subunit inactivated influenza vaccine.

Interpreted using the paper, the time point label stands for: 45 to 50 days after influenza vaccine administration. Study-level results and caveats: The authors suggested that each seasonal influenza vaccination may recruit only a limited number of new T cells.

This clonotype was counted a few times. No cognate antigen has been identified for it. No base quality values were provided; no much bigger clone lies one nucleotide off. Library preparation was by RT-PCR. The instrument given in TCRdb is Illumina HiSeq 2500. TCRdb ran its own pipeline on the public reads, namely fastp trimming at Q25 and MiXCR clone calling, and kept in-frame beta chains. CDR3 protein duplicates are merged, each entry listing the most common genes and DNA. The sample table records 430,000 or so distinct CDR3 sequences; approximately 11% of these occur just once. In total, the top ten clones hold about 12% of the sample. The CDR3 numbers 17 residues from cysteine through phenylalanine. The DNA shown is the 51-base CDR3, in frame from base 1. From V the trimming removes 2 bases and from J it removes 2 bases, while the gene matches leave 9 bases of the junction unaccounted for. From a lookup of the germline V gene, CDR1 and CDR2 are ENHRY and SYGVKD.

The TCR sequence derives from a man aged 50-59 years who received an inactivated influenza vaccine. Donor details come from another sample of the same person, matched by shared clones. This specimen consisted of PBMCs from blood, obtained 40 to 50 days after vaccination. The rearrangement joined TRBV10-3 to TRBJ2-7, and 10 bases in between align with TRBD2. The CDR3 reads CAISEGVAGGHPYEQYF. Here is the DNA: TGTGCCATCAGTGAGGGAGTAGCGGGAGGCCACCCCTACGAGCAGTACTTC.